Listed below are T cell receptor beta chains from one sample, sequenced in a study of technical replicates of blood from a few donors. TCRdb's table, derived via immunoSEQ multiplex PCR, lists solely in-frame clones and lacks some. The table records more than 65,000 clones, around 94% of them present only once. Sequenced material: T cells isolated from PBMCs. The receptor source for this set is a human donor in good health. Both conserved end residues are part of each CDR3. The D gene is left open where the match is weak. Part of the rows lack a size; the others show once, few, many or a class for expanded clones.

V	D	J	size	DNA	CDR3
TRBV5-8	NA	TRBJ2-1	NA	TGTGCCAGCAGCCTGTTTCGGGAGTACTCCTACAATGAGCAGTTCTTC	CASSLFREYSYNEQFF
TRBV5-4	NA	TRBJ1-2	NA	TGTGCCAGCAGCCACCCTGACACAGGTTTTTATGGCTACACCTTC	CASSHPDTGFYGYTF
TRBV2	NA	TRBJ2-7	NA	TGTGCCAGCAGCACGGGGGTAGGGTACGAGCAGTACTTC	CASSTGVGYEQYF
TRBV7-9	NA	TRBJ1-4	NA	TGTGCCAGCAGCTTAGATGCCGCGTGGGGGCGTGAAAAACTGTTTTTT	CASSLDAAWGREKLFF
TRBV5-4	TRBD1	TRBJ1-4	NA	TGTGCCAGCAGCTTGGCCACAGGGGGAACGTTACAAAAACTGTTTTTT	CASSLATGGTLQKLFF
TRBV30	NA	TRBJ1-2	NA	TGTGCCTGGAGTGTGTATGGGCCAGTTGAAAACTATGGCTACACCTTC	CAWSVYGPVENYGYTF
TRBV7-9	TRBD2	TRBJ2-4	NA	TGTGCCAGCAGCCCGGGACTAGTCGGGAGTAGGAACATTCAGTACTTC	CASSPGLVGSRNIQYF
TRBV28	NA	TRBJ2-3	NA	TGTGCCAGCAGCCTAGGACAGATCACAGATACGCAGTATTTT	CASSLGQITDTQYF
TRBV18	TRBD2	TRBJ2-1	once	TGTGCCAGCTCACCACCGGGCGGGAGGAACTACAATGAGCAGTTCTTC	CASSPPGGRNYNEQFF
TRBV28	TRBD2	TRBJ2-3	NA	TGTGCCAGCAGTTCCCCAGCGGGGGGGGACACAGATACGCAGTATTTT	CASSSPAGGDTDTQYF
TRBV7-9	TRBD1	TRBJ2-7	once	TGTGCCAGCAGCTTCACAGGGGAGAGCTACGAGCAGTACTTC	CASSFTGESYEQYF
TRBV5-6	TRBD1	TRBJ1-5	once	TGTGCCAGCAGCTTAGACAGGGGCTTGAGTCAGCCCCAGCATTTT	CASSLDRGLSQPQHF
TRBV2	NA	TRBJ2-5	NA	TGTGCCAGCACCTCCGGCGGAGAGACCCAGTACTTC	CASTSGGETQYF
TRBV6-6	NA	TRBJ1-2	NA	TGTGCCAGCAGTCCCCCCGGGACAAGTTATGGCTACACCTTC	CASSPPGTSYGYTF
TRBV28	TRBD1	TRBJ2-7	NA	TGTGCCAGCAGTTTAAGGGACAGGGGGCACGAGCAGTACTTC	CASSLRDRGHEQYF
TRBV11-1	NA	TRBJ2-7	NA	TGTGCCAGCAGCCCTGGATCGGGAAGCTACGAGCAGTACTTC	CASSPGSGSYEQYF
TRBV7-3	NA	TRBJ2-3	NA	TGTGCCAGCAGCTTAACCGATCCCCACGGGGCAGATACGCAGTATTTT	CASSLTDPHGADTQYF
TRBV7-9	TRBD1	TRBJ1-4	NA	TGTGCCAGCAGCCCGAAGGCAGGGGGAAATGAAAAACTGTTTTTT	CASSPKAGGNEKLFF
TRBV5-8	NA	TRBJ1-2	NA	TGTGCCAGCAGCCATAGCATTTACTATGGCTACACCTTC	CASSHSIYYGYTF
TRBV11-2	NA	TRBJ1-2	NA	TGTGCCAGCAGCCCGCAGGTGGACTTTGGCTACACCTTC	CASSPQVDFGYTF
TRBV25-1	TRBD2	TRBJ2-7	once	TGTGCCAGCAGTGTCGGGACTAGCGGGAGCTACGAGCAGTACTTC	CASSVGTSGSYEQYF
TRBV7-9	TRBD1	TRBJ2-5	NA	TGTGCCAGCAGCAAAAGCGACAGGGGTGAGACCCAGTACTTC	CASSKSDRGETQYF
TRBV29-1	NA	TRBJ1-2	NA	TGCAGCGTTGGAGGAAATGGCTACACCTTC	CSVGGNGYTF
TRBV14	TRBD1	TRBJ1-1	NA	TGTGCCAGCAGCCAAGTCAAGGGGGCGCTCACTGAAGCTTTCTTT	CASSQVKGALTEAFF
TRBV5-1	TRBD1	TRBJ2-4	NA	TGCGCCAGCAGCCCTACCCGGGACAGGGTAGGACAGTACTTC	CASSPTRDRVGQYF
TRBV9	TRBD1	TRBJ1-4	NA	TGTGCCAGCAGCGCACGGACAGGATTTGAAAAACTGTTTTTT	CASSARTGFEKLFF
TRBV4-1	NA	TRBJ1-4	NA	TGCGCCAGCAGCCATATGGGCAGCGGGACAACTAATGAAAAACTGTTTTTT	CASSHMGSGTTNEKLFF
TRBV19	NA	TRBJ1-2	NA	TGTGCCAGCAGAAAATTAGGATCCTCCGGGGACTATGGCTACACCTTC	CASRKLGSSGDYGYTF
TRBV4-2	NA	TRBJ2-1	NA	TGTGCCAGCAGCCAAGCGGATGAGCAGTTCTTC	CASSQADEQFF
TRBV28	TRBD2	TRBJ2-7	NA	TGTGCCAGCAGCCGAGCGGGGGGGGCATCATACGAGCAGTACTTC	CASSRAGGASYEQYF
TRBV19	TRBD1	TRBJ1-5	NA	TGTGCCAGTAGTATCAGGGGGAATCAGCCCCAGCATTTT	CASSIRGNQPQHF
TRBV27	TRBD1	TRBJ1-1	NA	TGTGCCAGCAGTCCGCGGACAGGGCTCTCCACTGAAGCTTTCTTT	CASSPRTGLSTEAFF
TRBV15	TRBD2	TRBJ2-4	NA	TGTGCCACCAGCAGAGATCCTGAGGGAGGGTTAAACATTCAGTACTTC	CATSRDPEGGLNIQYF
TRBV28	TRBD1	TRBJ2-5	NA	TGTGCCAGCGATACAGGGGGTCTTGGGGAGACCCAGTACTTC	CASDTGGLGETQYF
TRBV7-9	NA	TRBJ1-2	NA	TGTGCCAGCAGCCCGCGTACTCAGGGGAGCGTCTATGGCTACACCTTC	CASSPRTQGSVYGYTF
TRBV16	TRBD1	TRBJ2-7	NA	TGTGCCAGCAGCCAAGGCCAGGGGGAAACCCCGCAGTACTTC	CASSQGQGETPQYF
TRBV13	NA	TRBJ2-2	NA	TGTGCCAGCAGCTCCAGTACGGGAACCGGGGAGCTGTTTTTT	CASSSSTGTGELFF
TRBV7-9	TRBD1	TRBJ1-5	NA	TGTGCCAGCAGCTTAGGACAGGGAGGTCAGCCCCAGCATTTT	CASSLGQGGQPQHF
TRBV5-1	NA	TRBJ1-4	once	TGCGCCAGCAGCTTGGCCGCGGGGACAACTAATGAAAAACTGTTTTTT	CASSLAAGTTNEKLFF
TRBV7-8	TRBD2	TRBJ2-4	NA	TGTGCCAGCAGCCCAGACGGCTACGGGACTACCAAAAACATTCAGTACTTC	CASSPDGYGTTKNIQYF
TRBV2	NA	TRBJ2-3	NA	TGTGCCAGCAGGAGAGGTGATAGCACAGATACGCAGTATTTT	CASRRGDSTDTQYF
TRBV29-1	NA	TRBJ1-1	NA	TGCAGCGTTGCGGACTCTTTCGAAGCTTTCTTT	CSVADSFEAFF
TRBV27	NA	TRBJ2-7	NA	TGTGCCAGCAGTTTAGGCTCGGGAACCTACGAGCAGTACTTC	CASSLGSGTYEQYF
TRBV28	NA	TRBJ1-5	NA	TGTGCCAGCAGTTTAGGTACAGGCCGTGATCAGCCCCAGCATTTT	CASSLGTGRDQPQHF
TRBV6-1	NA	TRBJ1-3	NA	TGTGCCAGCAGTGACAGGGGTAGGGGTGGAAACACCATATATTTT	CASSDRGRGGNTIYF
TRBV27	NA	TRBJ2-3	NA	TGTGCCAGCAGTCAGGCTAGCACAGATACGCAGTATTTT	CASSQASTDTQYF
TRBV28	NA	TRBJ2-3	once	TGTGCCAGCAGTTCCCCTCCCAGGGGGGTAGATACGCAGTATTTT	CASSSPPRGVDTQYF
TRBV2	NA	TRBJ1-1	NA	TGTGCCAGCAGAACAGGGCCTAACACTGAAGCTTTCTTT	CASRTGPNTEAFF
TRBV5-1	TRBD1	TRBJ2-1	NA	TGCGCCAGCAGCTTGGTTAGGGGGCGTATTTCCTACAATGAGCAGTTCTTC	CASSLVRGRISYNEQFF
TRBV7-8	NA	TRBJ2-7	medium-sized	TGTGCCAGCACCCCCTCCAGGGGTCTCCACGAGCAGTACTTC	CASTPSRGLHEQYF
TRBV7-9	TRBD1	TRBJ1-1	NA	TGTGCCAGCAACAACGACAGGGGATTCGCTCCAAACACTGAAGCTTTCTTT	CASNNDRGFAPNTEAFF
TRBV28	NA	TRBJ2-5	NA	TGTGCCAGCAGTTTCTCTACGGGATATGGAGAGACCCAGTACTTC	CASSFSTGYGETQYF
TRBV27	TRBD1	TRBJ1-2	NA	TGTGCCAGCAGTCCGCGACAGGGAGTCTATGGCTACACCTTC	CASSPRQGVYGYTF
TRBV9	NA	TRBJ2-3	NA	TGTGCCAGCAGCGTGCAAGGGGTCGGCCCAGATACGCAGTATTTT	CASSVQGVGPDTQYF
TRBV30	NA	TRBJ1-1	few	TGTGCCTGGAGTGTCCTAGTTGGCACTGAAGCTTTCTTT	CAWSVLVGTEAFF
TRBV12-5	NA	TRBJ2-1	NA	TGTGCTAGTGAGGGGGGGCGGGACAATGAGCAGTTCTTC	CASEGGRDNEQFF
TRBV6-1	NA	TRBJ1-5	NA	TGTGCCAGCCGATGGCCAGGGATAAGCAATCAGCCCCAGCATTTT	CASRWPGISNQPQHF